The TCR beta chain under discussion was sequenced for a study of T cell responses to AZD1222 COVID-19 vaccine. Whole-study results and caveats: CD4 TCRs linked to vaccination spanned spike, dominating at 160-218 and 743-854. There were mostly white British donors and more females than males, and clonal diversity was possibly underestimated.

The CDR3 totals 14 residues. The germline CDR1 and CDR2 sequences are SGHNT and YYREEE (reference sequence). The V end was cut by 5 bases, the J end by 2 bases, with 13 bases between. Sequencing was performed with immunoSEQ multiplex PCR; in TCRdb, only in-frame clones are kept and a portion is missing. The sample lists about 150,000 clones; 80% to 90% were seen once. On this clone itself: Its target is unknown.

The chain recombines TRBV5-4 with TRBJ2-5; possible D gene TRBD2, 6 bases. The sequence was obtained from an adult in good health. The starting material was peripheral blood, obtained on day 0 of MenACWY control vaccination. In nucleotides, the CDR3 is TGTGCCAGCAGTTCCCGGGACTCACAAGAGACCCAGTACTTC. Translation gives CASSSRDSQETQYF.